Reported below is one T cell receptor beta chain. The antigen is unknown. This CDR3 comprises 15 residues. Germline V gene data show CDR1 as MGHRA and CDR2 as YSYEKL. J was trimmed by 0 bases and V by 0 bases; bases with no gene match: 2. These data belong to a study of cytomegalovirus exposure and HLA in healthy donors. Study-wide findings and caveats: A cluster of highly shared sequence variants was likely a sequencing artifact.

The PCR contained 60 Vbeta and 13 Jbeta primers. Using immunoSEQ multiplex PCR, the repertoire was profiled, and TCRdb retains in-frame clones only, with some absent. The sample has more than 150,000 clones, less than 90% seen once. This rearrangement joins TRBV4-1 to TRBJ2-7; 7 bases agree with TRBD2. Sequencing was carried out using PBMCs. The clonotype comes from a boy aged 2 to 9 in good health and CMV-seronegative. CDR3 residues: CASSQETSVSYEQYF. The DNA of the CDR3 is TGCGCCAGCAGCCAAGAAACTAGCGTCTCCTACGAGCAGTACTTC.